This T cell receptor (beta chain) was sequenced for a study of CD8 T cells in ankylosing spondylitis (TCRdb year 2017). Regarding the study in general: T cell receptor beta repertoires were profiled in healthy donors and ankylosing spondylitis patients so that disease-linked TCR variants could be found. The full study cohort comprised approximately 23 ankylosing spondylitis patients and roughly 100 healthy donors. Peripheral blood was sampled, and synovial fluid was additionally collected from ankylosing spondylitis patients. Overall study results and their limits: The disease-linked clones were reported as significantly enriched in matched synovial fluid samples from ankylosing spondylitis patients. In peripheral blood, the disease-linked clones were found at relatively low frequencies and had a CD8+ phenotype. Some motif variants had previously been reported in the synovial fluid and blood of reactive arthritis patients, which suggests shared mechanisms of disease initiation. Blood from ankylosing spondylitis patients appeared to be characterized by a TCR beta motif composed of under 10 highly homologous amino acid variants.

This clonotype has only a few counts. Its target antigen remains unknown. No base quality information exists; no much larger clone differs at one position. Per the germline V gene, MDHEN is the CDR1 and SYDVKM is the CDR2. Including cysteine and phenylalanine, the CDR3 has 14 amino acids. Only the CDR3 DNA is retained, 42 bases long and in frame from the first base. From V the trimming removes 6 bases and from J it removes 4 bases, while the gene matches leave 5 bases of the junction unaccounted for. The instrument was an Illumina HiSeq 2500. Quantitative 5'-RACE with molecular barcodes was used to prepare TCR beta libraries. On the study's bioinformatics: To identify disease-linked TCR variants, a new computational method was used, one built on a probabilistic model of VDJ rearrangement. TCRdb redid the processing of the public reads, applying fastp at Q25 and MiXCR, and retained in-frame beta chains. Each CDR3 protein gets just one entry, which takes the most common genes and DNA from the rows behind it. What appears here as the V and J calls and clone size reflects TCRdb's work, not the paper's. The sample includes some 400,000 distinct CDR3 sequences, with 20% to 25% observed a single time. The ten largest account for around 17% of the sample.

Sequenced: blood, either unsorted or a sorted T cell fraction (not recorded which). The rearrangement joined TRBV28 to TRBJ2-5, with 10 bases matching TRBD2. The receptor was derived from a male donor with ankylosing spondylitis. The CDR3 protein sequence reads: CASRLAGALETQYF. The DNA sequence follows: TGTGCCAGCAGGCTAGCGGGAGCCCTAGAGACCCAGTACTTC.